The T cell receptor (beta chain) described here comes from a study of Ad26.COV2.S vaccination and SARS-CoV-2 variants. Looking at the study overall: Participants got Ad26.COV2.S intramuscularly, once or twice 56 days apart.

The protocol was immunoSEQ multiplex PCR, while the TCRdb copy is restricted to in-frame clones and leaves out a portion. Found here are hundreds of thousands of clones, around 92% of them singletons; the top ten hold more than 1.5%. The CDR3 is 15 residues long. V trimming: 5 bases; J trimming: 1 base; junction bases outside the gene matches: 4. CDR1 is MNHEY, CDR2 SVGEGT, per germline. Treatment reported: approximately 18 received Ad26.COV2.S at low or high dose, single or two shots; several received placebo; per-sample allocation not given. Specimens were obtained on day 63 following the first vaccine or placebo injection.

The TCR was taken from a person between 18 and 59 years old who received the Ad26.COV2.S COVID-19 vaccine or a placebo. The rearrangement uses TRBV6-2 or TRBV6-3 and TRBJ2-1; TRBD2 aligns across 8 bases. The specimen comprised peripheral blood, sampled in a trial of Ad26.COV2.S vaccine versus placebo. The CDR3 spells CASSLGLASYNEQFF. DNA for the CDR3: TGTGCCAGCAGTCTCGGACTAGCTTCCTACAATGAGCAGTTCTTC.